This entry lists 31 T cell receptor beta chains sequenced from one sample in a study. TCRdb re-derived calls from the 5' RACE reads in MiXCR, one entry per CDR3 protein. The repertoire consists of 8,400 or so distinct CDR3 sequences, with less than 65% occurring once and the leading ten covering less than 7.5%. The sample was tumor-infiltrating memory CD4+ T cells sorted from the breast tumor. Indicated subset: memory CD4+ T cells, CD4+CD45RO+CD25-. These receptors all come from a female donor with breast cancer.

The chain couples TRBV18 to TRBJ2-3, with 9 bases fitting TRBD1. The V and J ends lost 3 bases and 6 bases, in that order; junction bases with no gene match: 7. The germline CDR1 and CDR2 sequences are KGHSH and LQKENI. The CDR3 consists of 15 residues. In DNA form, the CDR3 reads TGTGCCAGCTCACCGGGACAGGGTACGAAGGATACGCAGTATTTT. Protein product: CASSPGQGTKDTQYF.

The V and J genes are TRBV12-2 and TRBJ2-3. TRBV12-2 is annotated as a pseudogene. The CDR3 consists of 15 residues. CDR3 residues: CASRLGIRLTDTQYF. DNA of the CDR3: TGTGCAAGTCGCTTGGGTATCCGCCTCACAGATACGCAGTATTTT.

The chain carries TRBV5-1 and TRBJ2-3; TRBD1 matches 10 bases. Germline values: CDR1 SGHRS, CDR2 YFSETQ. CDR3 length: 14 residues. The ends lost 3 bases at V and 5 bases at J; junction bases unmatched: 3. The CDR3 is CASSSGQGGDTQYF. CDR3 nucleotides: TGCGCCAGCAGCTCAGGACAGGGGGGAGATACGCAGTATTTT.

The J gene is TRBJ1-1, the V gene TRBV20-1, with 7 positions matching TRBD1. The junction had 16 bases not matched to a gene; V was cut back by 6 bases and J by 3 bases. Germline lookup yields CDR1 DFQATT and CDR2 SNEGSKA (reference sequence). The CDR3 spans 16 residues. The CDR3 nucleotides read TGCAGTGCCGAGAGGCAGGGGGGATTCAAGGACACTGAAGCTTTCTTT. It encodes CSAERQGGFKDTEAFF.

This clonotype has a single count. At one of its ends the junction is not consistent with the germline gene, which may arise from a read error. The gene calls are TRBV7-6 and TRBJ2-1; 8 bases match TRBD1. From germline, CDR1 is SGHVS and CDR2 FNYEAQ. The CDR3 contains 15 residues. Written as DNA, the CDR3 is TGTGCCAACAGCTTAGTAACAGGGGGTATCGATAAGCAGTTCTTC. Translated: CANSLVTGGIDKQFF.

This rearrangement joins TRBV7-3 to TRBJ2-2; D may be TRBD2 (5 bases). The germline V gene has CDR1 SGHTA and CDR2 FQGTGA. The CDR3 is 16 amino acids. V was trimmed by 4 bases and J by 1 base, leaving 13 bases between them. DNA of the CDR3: TGTGCCAGCAGCTCCCTCCCTAGCATGAACACCGGGGAGCTGTTTTTT. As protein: CASSSLPSMNTGELFF. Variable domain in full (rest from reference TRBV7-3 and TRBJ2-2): GAGVSQTPSNKVTEKGKYVELRCDPISGHTALYWYRQSLGQGPEFLIYFQGTGAADDSGLPNDRFFAVRPEGSVSTLKIQRTERGDSAVYLCASSSLPSMNTGELFFGEGSRLTVL.

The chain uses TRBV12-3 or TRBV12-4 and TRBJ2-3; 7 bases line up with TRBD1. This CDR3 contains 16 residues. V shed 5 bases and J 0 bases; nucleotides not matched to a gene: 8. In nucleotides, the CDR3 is TGTGCCAGCAGTATGCCGGGACAGCGAAGCACAGATACGCAGTATTTT. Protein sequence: CASSMPGQRSTDTQYF.

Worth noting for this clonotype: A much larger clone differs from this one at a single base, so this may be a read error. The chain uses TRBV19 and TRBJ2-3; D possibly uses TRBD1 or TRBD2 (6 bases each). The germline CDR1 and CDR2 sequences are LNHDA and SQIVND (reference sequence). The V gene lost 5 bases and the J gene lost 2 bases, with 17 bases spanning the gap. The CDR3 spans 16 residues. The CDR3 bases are TGTGCCAGTAGTCTCACTGGGGGGCCGACCACAGATACGCAGTATTTT. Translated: CASSLTGGPTTDTQYF.

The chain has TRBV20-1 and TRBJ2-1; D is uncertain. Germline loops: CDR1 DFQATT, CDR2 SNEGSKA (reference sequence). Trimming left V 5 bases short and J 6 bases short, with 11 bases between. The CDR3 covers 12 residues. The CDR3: CSAGGGPNEQFF. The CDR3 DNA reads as TGCAGTGCTGGCGGCGGACCCAATGAGCAGTTCTTC.

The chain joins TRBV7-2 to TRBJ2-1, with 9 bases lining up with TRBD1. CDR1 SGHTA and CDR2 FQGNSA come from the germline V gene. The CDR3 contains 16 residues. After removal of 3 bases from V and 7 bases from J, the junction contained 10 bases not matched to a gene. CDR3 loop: CASSFPTGGAENEQFF. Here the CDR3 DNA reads TGTGCCAGCAGCTTTCCTACAGGGGGCGCGGAAAATGAGCAGTTCTTC.

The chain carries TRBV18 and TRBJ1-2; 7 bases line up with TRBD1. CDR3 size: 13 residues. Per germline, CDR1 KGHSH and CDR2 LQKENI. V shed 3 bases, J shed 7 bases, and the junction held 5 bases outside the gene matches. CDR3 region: CASSPTGIGGYTF. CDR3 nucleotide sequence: TGTGCCAGCTCACCGACAGGGATCGGTGGCTACACCTTC.

CDR3 DNA: TGCAGTGCTAGGGGAGCATTACTAGCCAAAAACATTCAGTACTTC. This encodes CSARGALLAKNIQYF. The rearrangement links TRBV20-1 to TRBJ2-4; weak D call: TRBD2 (5 bases). V gave up 3 bases and J gave up 0 bases, with 12 bases separating them. The CDR3 has 15 residues. The germline CDR1 and CDR2 sequences are DFQATT and SNEGSKA (reference sequence).

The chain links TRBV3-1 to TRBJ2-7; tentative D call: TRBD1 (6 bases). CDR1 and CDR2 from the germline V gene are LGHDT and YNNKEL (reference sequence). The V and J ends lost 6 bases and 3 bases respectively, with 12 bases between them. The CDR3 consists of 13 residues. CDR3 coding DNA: TGTGCCAGCAGGGACAGCGGACTCTACGAGCAGTACTTC. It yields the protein CASRDSGLYEQYF.

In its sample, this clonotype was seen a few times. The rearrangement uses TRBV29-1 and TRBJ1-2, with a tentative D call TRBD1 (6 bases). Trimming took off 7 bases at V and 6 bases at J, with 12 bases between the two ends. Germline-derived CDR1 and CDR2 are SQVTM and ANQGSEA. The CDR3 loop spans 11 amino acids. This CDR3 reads CSEGTGNGYTF. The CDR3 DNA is TGCAGCGAGGGCACAGGGAATGGCTACACCTTC.

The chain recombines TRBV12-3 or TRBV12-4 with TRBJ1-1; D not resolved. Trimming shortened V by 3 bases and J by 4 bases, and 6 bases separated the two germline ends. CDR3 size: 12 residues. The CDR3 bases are TGTGCCAGCAGTTTGACGAGCACTGAAGCTTTCTTT. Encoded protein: CASSLTSTEAFF.

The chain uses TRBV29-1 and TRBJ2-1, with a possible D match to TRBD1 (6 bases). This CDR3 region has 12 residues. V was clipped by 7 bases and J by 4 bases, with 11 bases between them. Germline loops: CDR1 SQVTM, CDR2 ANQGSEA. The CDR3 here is CSALRGYNEQFF. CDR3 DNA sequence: TGCAGCGCGCTCAGGGGTTACAATGAGCAGTTCTTC.

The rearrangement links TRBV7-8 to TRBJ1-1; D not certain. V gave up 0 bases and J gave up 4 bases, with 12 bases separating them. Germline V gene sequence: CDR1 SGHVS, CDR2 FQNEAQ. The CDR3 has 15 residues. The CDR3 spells CASSLAAGLGTEAFF. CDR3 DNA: TGTGCCAGCAGCTTAGCGGCAGGATTAGGCACTGAAGCTTTCTTT.

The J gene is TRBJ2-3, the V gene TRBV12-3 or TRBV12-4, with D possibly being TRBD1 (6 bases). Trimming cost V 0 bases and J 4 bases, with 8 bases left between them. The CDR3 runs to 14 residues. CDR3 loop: CASSLAQGSDTQYF. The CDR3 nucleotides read TGTGCCAGCAGTTTAGCCCAGGGGTCAGATACGCAGTATTTT.

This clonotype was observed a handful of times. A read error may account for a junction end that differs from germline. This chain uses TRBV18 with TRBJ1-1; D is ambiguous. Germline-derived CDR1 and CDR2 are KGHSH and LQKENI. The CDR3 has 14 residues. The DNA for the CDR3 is TGTGCCAGCTCCCCACGCGACGGTTGGACTGAAGCTTTCTTT. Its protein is CASSPRDGWTEAFF.

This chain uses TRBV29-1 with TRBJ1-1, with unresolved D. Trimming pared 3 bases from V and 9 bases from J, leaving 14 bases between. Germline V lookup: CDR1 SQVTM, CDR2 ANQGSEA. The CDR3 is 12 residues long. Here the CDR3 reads CSVESHRSQAFF. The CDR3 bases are TGCAGCGTTGAGTCCCACCGGAGTCAAGCTTTCTTT.

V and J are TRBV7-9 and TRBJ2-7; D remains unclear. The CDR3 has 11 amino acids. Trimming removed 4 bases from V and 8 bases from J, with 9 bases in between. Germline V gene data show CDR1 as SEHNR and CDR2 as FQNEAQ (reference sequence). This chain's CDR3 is CASSSEWKQYF. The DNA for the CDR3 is TGTGCCAGCAGCTCCGAGTGGAAGCAGTACTTC.

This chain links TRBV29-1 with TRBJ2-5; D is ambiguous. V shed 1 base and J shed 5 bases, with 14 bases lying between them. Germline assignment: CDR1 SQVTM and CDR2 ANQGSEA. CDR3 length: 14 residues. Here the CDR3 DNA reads TGCAGCGTTGAAGGGGGTTCGGGTTTGGAGACCCAGTACTTC. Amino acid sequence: CSVEGGSGLETQYF. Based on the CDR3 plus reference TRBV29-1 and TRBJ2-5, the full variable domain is SAVISQKPSRDICQRGTSLTIQCQVDSQVTMMFWYRQQPGQSLTLIATANQGSEATYESGFVIDKFPISRPNLTFSTLTVSNMSPEDSSIYLCSVEGGSGLETQYFGPGTRLLVL.

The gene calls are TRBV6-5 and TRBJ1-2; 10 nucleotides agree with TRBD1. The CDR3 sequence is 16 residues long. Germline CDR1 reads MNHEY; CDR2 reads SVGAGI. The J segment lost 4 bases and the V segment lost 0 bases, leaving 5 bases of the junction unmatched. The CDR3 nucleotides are TGTGCCAGCAGTTACTCCAGGACAGGGGGTCTCTATGGCTACACCTTC. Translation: CASSYSRTGGLYGYTF.

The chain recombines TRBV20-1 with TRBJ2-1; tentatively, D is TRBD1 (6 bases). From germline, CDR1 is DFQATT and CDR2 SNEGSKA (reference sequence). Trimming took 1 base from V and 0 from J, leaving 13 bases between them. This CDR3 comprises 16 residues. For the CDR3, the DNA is TGCAGTGCTAGAGTTCCAGAAGGGGGCTCCTACAATGAGCAGTTCTTC. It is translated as CSARVPEGGSYNEQFF.

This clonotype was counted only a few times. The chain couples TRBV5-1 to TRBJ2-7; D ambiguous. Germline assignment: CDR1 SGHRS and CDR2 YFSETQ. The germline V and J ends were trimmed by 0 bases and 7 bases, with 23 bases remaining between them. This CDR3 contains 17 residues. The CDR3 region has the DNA TGCGCCAGCAGCTTGGCAGGCCCCGGGTATAGGCTACAAGAGCAGTACTTC. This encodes CASSLAGPGYRLQEQYF.

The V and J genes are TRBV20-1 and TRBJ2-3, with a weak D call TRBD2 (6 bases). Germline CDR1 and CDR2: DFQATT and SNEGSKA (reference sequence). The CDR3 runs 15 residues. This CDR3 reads CTPIIGGASTDTQYF. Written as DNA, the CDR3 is TGCACCCCGATTATTGGCGGGGCTAGCACAGATACGCAGTATTTT.

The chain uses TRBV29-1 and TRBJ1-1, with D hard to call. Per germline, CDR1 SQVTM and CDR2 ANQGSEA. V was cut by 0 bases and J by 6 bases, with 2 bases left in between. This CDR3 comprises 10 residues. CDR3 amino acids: CSVEEAEAFF. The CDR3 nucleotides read TGCAGCGTTGAAGAGGCTGAAGCTTTCTTT.

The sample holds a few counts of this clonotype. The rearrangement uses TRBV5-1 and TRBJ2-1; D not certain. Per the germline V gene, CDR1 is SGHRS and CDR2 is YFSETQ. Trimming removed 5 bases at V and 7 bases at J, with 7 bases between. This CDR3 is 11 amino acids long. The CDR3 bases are TGCGCCAGCAGAACCGGGAATGAGCAGTTCTTC. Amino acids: CASRTGNEQFF.

CDR3: CASSPRQGAGNQPQHF. The CDR3 nucleotides read TGTGCCAGCAGCCCCCGACAGGGGGCAGGCAATCAGCCCCAGCATTTT. The V and J genes are TRBV4-2 and TRBJ1-5; 10 nucleotides match TRBD1. Germline CDR1 is LGHNA and CDR2 is YNFKEQ. The CDR3 consists of 16 residues. V shed 4 bases and J 2 bases; nucleotides not matched to a gene: 5.

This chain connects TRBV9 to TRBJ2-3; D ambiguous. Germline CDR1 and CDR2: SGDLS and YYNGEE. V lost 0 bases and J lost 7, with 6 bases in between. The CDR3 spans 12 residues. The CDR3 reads CASSVGENTQYF. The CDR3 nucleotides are TGTGCCAGCAGCGTAGGCGAAAATACGCAGTATTTT.

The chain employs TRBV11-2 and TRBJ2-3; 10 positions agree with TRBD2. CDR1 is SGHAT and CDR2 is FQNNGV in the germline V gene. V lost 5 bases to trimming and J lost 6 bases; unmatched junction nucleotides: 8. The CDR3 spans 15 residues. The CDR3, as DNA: TGTGCCAGCAGCCCCCCACTAGCGGGGTCGGATACGCAGTATTTT. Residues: CASSPPLAGSDTQYF.